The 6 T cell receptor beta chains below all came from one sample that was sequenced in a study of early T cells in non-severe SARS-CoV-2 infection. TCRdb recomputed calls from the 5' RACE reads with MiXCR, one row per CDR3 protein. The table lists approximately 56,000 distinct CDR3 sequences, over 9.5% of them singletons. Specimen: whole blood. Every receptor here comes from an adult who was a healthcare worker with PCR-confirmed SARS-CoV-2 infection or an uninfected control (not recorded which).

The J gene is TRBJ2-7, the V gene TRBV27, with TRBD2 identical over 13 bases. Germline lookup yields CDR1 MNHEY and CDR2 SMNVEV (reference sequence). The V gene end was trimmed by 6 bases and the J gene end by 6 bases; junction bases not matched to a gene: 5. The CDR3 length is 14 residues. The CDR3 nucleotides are TGTGCCAGCAGCTGGACTAGCGGGAGCACCGAGCAGTACTTC. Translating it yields CASSWTSGSTEQYF.

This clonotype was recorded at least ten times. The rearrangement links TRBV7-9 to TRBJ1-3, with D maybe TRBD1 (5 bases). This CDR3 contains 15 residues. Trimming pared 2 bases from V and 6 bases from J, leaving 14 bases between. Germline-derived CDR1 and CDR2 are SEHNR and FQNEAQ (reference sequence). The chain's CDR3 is CASSLRSGGENTIYF. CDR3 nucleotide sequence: TGTGCCAGCAGCTTACGATCCGGGGGAGAAAACACCATATATTTT.

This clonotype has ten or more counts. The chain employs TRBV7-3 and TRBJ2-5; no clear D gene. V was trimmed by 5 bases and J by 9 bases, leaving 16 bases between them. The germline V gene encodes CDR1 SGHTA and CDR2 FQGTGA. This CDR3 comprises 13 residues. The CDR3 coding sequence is TGTGCCAGCAGCCCTACAACGATCGGGTCCCAGTACTTC. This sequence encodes CASSPTTIGSQYF.

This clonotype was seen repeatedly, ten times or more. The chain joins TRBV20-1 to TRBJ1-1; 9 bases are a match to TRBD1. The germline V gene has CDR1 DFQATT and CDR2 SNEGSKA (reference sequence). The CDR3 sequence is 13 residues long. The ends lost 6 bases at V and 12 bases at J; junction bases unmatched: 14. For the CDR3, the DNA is TGCAGTGCGAGCGGACAGGGGAGGGCGCGGACTTTCTTT. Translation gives CSASGQGRARTFF.

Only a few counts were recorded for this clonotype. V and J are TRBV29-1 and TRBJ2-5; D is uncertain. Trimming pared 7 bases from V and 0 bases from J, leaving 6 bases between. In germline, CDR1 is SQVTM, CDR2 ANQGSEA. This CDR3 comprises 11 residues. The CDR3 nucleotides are TGCAGCGGTTCGTACCAAGAGACCCAGTACTTC. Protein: CSGSYQETQYF.

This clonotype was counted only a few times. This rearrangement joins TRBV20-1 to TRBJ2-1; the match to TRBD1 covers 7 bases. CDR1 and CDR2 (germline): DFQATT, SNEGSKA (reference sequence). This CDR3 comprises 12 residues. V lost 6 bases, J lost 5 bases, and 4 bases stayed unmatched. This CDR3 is CSAGTDNNEQFF. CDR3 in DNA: TGCAGTGCGGGGACAGATAACAATGAGCAGTTCTTC.